What follows is one T cell receptor (beta chain) and its context. This may be a read error, as it is one base from a much larger clone. Distinct nucleotide sequences in the sample also encode this CDR3. This entry is derived from a study of blood T cell repertoires in COVID-19. Study in general: The origin of the acute and convalescent COVID-19 samples was the United States, Italy and Spain. T cells, B-cell-depleted T cells, or PBMCs provided the cDNA or gDNA that served as material.

TCRdb's copy holds only in-frame clones and misses some; the assay was immunoSEQ multiplex PCR. The sample lists over 150,000 clones, around 81% occurring once. The V gene's germline CDR1 is MDHEN and CDR2 SYDVKM. The CDR3 has 14 amino acids. The trim removed 6 bases at V and 7 bases at J, leaving 8 bases unmatched. Sequencing input: peripheral blood. The clonotype was recovered from a woman of 80 years or more with COVID-19, enrolled during active disease. This chain uses TRBV28 with TRBJ2-5; 10 bases map to TRBD1. The CDR3 reads CASSSGTGVRTQYF. Here the CDR3 DNA reads TGTGCCAGCAGCTCCGGGACAGGGGTTCGGACCCAGTACTTC. Full variable domain (rest looked up from reference TRBV28 and TRBJ2-5): DVKVTQSSRYLVKRTGEKVFLECVQDMDHENMFWYRQDPGLGLRLIYFSYDVKMKEKGDIPEGYSVSREKKERFSLILESASTNQTSMYLCASSSGTGVRTQYFGPGTRLLVL.